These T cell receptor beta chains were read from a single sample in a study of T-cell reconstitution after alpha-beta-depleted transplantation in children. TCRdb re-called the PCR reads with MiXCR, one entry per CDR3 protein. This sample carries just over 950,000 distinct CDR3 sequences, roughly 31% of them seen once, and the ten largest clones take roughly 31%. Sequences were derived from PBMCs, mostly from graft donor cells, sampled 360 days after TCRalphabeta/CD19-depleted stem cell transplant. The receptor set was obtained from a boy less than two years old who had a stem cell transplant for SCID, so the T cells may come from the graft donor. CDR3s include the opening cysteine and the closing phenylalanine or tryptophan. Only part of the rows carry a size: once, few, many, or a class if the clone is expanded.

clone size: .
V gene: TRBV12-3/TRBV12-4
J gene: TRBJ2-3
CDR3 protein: CASSLANRGITDTQYF

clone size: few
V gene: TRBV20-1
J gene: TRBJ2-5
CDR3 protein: CSARDQPGAGETQYF

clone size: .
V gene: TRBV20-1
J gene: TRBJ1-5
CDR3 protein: CSARGLRGISNQPQHF

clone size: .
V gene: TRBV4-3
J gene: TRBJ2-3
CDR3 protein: CASSSTLRGTDTQYF

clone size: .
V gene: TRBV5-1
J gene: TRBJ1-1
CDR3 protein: CASSYRPGQGAWTEAFF

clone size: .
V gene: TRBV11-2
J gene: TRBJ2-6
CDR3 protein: CASSSLSGTPLSGANVLTF

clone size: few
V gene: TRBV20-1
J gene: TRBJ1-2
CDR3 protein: CSASSPLYERNYGYTF

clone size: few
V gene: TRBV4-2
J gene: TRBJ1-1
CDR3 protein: CASSQDGRGHTEAFF

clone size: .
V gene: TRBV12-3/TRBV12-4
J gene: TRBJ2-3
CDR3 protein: CASSPGTRLGTDTQYF

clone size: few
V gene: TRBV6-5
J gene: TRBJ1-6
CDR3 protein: CASSYSGGPSSPLHF

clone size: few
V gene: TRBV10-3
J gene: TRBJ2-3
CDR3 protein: CAISDRGIADTQYF

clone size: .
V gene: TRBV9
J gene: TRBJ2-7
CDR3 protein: CASSVVTAGISYEQYF

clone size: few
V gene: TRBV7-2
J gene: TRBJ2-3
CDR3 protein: CASSSPGGWTDTQYF

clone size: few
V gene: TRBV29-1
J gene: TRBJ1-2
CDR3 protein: CSVTWVPAYGYTF

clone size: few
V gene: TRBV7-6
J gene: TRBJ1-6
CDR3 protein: CASSLGPSTRGFNSPLHF

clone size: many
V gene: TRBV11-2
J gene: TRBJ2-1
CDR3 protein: CASSRDRVYNEQFF

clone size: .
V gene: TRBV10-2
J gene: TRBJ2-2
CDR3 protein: CASRQIQGANTGELFF

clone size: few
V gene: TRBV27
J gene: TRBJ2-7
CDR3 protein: CASSPGGVMYEQYF

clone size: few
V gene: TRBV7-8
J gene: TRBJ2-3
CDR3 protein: CASSPERGDPNTQYF

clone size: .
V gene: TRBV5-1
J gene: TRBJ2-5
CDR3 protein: CASSLKYGRLETQYF

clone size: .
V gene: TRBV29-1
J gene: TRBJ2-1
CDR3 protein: CSVDLGFYLSYNEQFF

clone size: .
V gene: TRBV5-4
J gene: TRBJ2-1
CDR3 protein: CASSPGIGTHNEQFF

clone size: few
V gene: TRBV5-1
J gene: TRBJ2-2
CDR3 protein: CASITGDSLSTRNTGELFF

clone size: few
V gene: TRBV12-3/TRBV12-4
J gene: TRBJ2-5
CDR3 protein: CASSPHTGGIETQYF

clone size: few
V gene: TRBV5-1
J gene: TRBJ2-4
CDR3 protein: CASSLSDPGGYIQYF

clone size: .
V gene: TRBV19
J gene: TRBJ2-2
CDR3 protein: CASTPGYYTGELFF

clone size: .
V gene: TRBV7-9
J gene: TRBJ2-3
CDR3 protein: CASSFGTGGRTDTQYF

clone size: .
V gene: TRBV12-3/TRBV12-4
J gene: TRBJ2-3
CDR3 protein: CASRASRYIADTQYF

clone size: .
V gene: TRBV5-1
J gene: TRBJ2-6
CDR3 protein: CASGKTTGSGANVLTF

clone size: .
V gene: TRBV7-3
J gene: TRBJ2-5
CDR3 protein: CASSLNREETQYF

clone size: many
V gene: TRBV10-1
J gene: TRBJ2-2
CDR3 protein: CASSEKVGVENTGELFF

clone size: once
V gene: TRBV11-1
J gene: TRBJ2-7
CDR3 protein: CASSLATSSGGVSYEQYF

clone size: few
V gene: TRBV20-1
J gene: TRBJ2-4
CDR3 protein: CSARDAVLAKNIQYF

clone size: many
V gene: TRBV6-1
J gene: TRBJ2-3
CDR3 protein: CASSEAAASGHTDTQYF

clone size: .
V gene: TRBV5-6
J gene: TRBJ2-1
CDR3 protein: CASTGTGGSWVNEQFF

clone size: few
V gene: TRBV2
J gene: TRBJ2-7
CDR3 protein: CASSSTGGPSYEQYF

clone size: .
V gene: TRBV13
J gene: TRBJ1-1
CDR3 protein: CASSLRYDYSTEAFF

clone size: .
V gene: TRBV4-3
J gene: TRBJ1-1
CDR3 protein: CASSQGAHLNTEAFF

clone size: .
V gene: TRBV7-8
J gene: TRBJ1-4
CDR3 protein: CASSLGGLSNEKLFF

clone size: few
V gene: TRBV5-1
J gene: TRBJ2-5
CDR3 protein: CASSPGGLATETQYF

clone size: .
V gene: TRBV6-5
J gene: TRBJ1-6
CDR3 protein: CASSYSGSYNSPLHF

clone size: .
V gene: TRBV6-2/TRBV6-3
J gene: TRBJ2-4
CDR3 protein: CASSYPRTSGLLAKNIQYF

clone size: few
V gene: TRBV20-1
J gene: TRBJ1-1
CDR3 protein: CSAHGTGVVAAFF

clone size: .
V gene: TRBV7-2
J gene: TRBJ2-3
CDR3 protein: CASSSGLGGPRGDTQYF

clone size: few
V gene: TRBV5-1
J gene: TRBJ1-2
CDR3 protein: CASSLSIQGNYGYTF

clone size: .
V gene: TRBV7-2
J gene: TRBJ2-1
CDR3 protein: CASSGEGGSYNEQFF

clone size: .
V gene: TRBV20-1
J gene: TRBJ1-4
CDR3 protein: CSASEGQGGEKLFF

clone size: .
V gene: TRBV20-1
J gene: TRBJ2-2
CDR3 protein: CSARVGGFGTGELFF